Presented here are 3 T cell receptor beta chains from one specimen sequenced in a study of control samples from healthy donors and cancer patients. Generated by immunoSEQ multiplex PCR, the TCRdb table keeps only in-frame clones and is missing some. The table has tens of thousands of clones, 87% seen once. The specimen was PBMCs. The receptors come from a woman aged 50 to 60 with head and neck cancer.

This rearrangement joins TRBV10-2 to TRBJ1-1; D perhaps matches TRBD1 (5 bases). From germline, CDR1 is WSHSY and CDR2 SAAADI. The CDR3 has 15 amino acids. V lost 2 bases and J 3 bases, leaving 13 bases between the germline ends. The CDR3 region has the DNA TGCGCCAGCAGTGAGCCGGCCCGAGGGGACACTGAAGCTTTCTTT. It yields the protein CASSEPARGDTEAFF.

This chain connects TRBV6-1 to TRBJ1-2, with D unresolved. V shed 0 bases and J shed 3 bases, with 17 bases lying between them. The germline V gene encodes CDR1 MNHNS and CDR2 SASEGT. The CDR3 sequence is 17 residues long. This CDR3 is CASSEAGLRGPYYGYTF. In DNA form, the CDR3 reads TGTGCCAGCAGTGAAGCGGGTCTCAGAGGACCCTACTATGGCTACACCTTC.

This clone was observed once. The chain recombines TRBV6-5 with TRBJ1-2, with D perhaps matching TRBD1 (5 bases). There are 15 residues in the CDR3. With 7 bases removed from V and 1 base from J, the gap between germline ends came to 16 bases. Per germline, CDR1 MNHEY and CDR2 SVGAGI. The CDR3 nucleotides read TGTGCCAGCACCGAGGGTGGGGCGTTTAACTATGGCTACACCTTC. Encoded protein: CASTEGGAFNYGYTF.